A selection of T cell receptor beta chains follows, all from one sample in a study of long-term antiretroviral therapy in people with HIV. Clones were sequenced by immunoSEQ multiplex PCR, and TCRdb holds only the in-frame ones, with some missing. Among approximately 41,000 clones listed, roughly 80% were seen once. Here the sequenced sample was unsorted PBMCs, taken 1.5 years after starting antiretroviral therapy. These receptors were obtained from a man between 18 and 35 years old with HIV. CDR3s include the opening cysteine and the closing phenylalanine or tryptophan.

j_gene: TRBJ2-3; v_gene: TRBV4-2; CDR3aa: CASSQSRSFGDTDTQYF
j_gene: TRBJ2-1; v_gene: TRBV5-6; CDR3aa: CASSLSTSGGTLNNEQFF
j_gene: TRBJ2-1; v_gene: TRBV5-6; CDR3aa: CASSLQGHDEQFF
j_gene: TRBJ2-7; v_gene: TRBV4-3; CDR3aa: CASSQSLGLGGTTYEQYF
j_gene: TRBJ2-1; v_gene: TRBV7-9; CDR3aa: CASETDSYNEQFF
j_gene: TRBJ2-7; v_gene: TRBV5-1; CDR3aa: CASSQPRGGAYSYEQYF
j_gene: TRBJ2-2; v_gene: TRBV5-4; CDR3aa: CASSSKPRWENTGELFF
j_gene: TRBJ1-1; v_gene: TRBV9; CDR3aa: CASGRTGANTEAFF
j_gene: TRBJ2-7; v_gene: TRBV2; CDR3aa: CASSPGLARSYEQYF
j_gene: TRBJ2-7; v_gene: TRBV7-2; CDR3aa: CASSLNGGRDEQYF
j_gene: TRBJ2-3; v_gene: TRBV2; CDR3aa: CASIRDRLSTDTQYF
j_gene: TRBJ1-2; v_gene: TRBV28; CDR3aa: CASRGGQSYGYTF
j_gene: TRBJ2-1; v_gene: TRBV5-1; CDR3aa: CASSLQGNEQFF
j_gene: TRBJ1-2; v_gene: TRBV30; CDR3aa: CAWDQGGYGYTF
j_gene: TRBJ1-1; v_gene: TRBV25-1; CDR3aa: CASTRTGRRNTEAFF
j_gene: TRBJ2-7; v_gene: TRBV10-1; CDR3aa: CASSGQGDYEQYF